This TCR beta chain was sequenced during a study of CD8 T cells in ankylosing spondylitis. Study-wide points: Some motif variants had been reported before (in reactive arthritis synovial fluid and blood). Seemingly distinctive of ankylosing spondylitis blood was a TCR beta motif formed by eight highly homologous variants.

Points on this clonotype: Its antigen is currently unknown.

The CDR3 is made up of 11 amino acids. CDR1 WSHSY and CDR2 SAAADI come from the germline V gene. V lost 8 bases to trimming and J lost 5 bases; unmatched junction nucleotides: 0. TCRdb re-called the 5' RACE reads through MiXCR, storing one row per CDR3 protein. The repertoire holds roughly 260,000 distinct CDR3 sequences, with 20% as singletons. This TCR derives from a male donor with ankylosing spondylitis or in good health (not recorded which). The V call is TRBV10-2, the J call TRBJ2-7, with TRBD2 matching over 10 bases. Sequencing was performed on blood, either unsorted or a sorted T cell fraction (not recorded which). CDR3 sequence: CASGLADEQYV. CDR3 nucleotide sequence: TGCGCCAGCGGACTAGCGGACGAGCAGTACGTC.